The next 15 T cell receptor beta chains were all read from a single sample in a study of Ad26.COV2.S vaccination and SARS-CoV-2 variants. Only in-frame clones appear in the TCRdb table, and some are missing; sequencing was by immunoSEQ multiplex PCR. The sample includes some 480,000 clones, approximately 90% of them seen just once. Treatment here: around 19 received Ad26.COV2.S at low or high dose, single or two shots; 5 received placebo; per-sample allocation not given. After the first vaccine or placebo injection, samples were drawn on day 63. The sequenced sample was peripheral blood, obtained in a trial of Ad26.COV2.S vaccine versus placebo. All receptors derive from a person between 18 and 59 years old who received the Ad26.COV2.S COVID-19 vaccine or a placebo.

This chain uses TRBV7-3 with TRBJ2-4; 9 bases are a match to TRBD2. Germline CDR1 is SGHTA and CDR2 is FQGTGA. The J segment lost 7 bases and the V segment lost 2 bases, leaving 3 bases of the junction unmatched. This CDR3 is built from 14 residues. This CDR3 reads CASSLAGGSNIQYF. In DNA form, the CDR3 reads TGTGCCAGCAGCTTAGCGGGAGGGAGCAACATTCAGTACTTC.

The DNA of the CDR3 is TGTGCCATCAGTGAGTCGGCCCGGGGAGAGACCCAGTACTTC. This codes for CAISESARGETQYF. This chain joins TRBV10-3 and TRBJ2-5; D possibly corresponds to TRBD2 (5 bases). Germline lookup yields CDR1 ENHRY and CDR2 SYGVKD. V dropped 0 bases and J dropped 4 bases, with 9 bases sitting between them. The CDR3 has 14 amino acids.

The chain carries TRBV5-4 and TRBJ2-3, with 7 bases that match TRBD2. The CDR3 length is 15 residues. V dropped 4 bases and J dropped 2; count of bases not matched to a gene: 7. The germline CDR1 and CDR2 sequences are SGHNT and YYREEE (reference sequence). The CDR3, as DNA: TGTGCCAGCAGCGGAATCGGGACTAACACAGATACGCAGTATTTT. Its translation is CASSGIGTNTDTQYF.

The rearrangement uses TRBV9 and TRBJ1-2; D is possibly TRBD1 (5 bases). Germline CDR1 is SGDLS and CDR2 is YYNGEE. V was trimmed by 0 bases and J by 6 bases, leaving 12 bases between them. The CDR3 extends over 14 amino acids. The CDR3 DNA follows: TGTGCCAGCAGCGTAGGTGGGGGGAGAGATGGCTACACCTTC. Amino acid sequence: CASSVGGGRDGYTF.

The chain combines TRBV19 with TRBJ1-1; TRBD1 matches at 12 bases. The CDR3 has 16 residues. Looked up from germline, CDR1 is LNHDA and CDR2 is SQIVND (reference sequence). Germline trimming cut 5 bases from V and 2 bases from J; bases unmatched to any gene: 6. The CDR3 DNA is TGTGCCAGTAGTTGGGGGACAGGGGGCCCTAACACTGAAGCTTTCTTT. Protein sequence: CASSWGTGGPNTEAFF.

V gene TRBV5-4 combines with J gene TRBJ2-3; D possibly corresponds to TRBD2 (7 bases). V shed 2 bases and J shed 1 base, with 20 bases lying between them. The CDR3 has 18 residues. Germline-derived CDR1 and CDR2 are SGHNT and YYREEE (reference sequence). CDR3 bases: TGTGCCAGCAGCTTCGCCGTTGGGGGGGGCGGACGCACAGATACGCAGTATTTT. Translated: CASSFAVGGGGRTDTQYF.

In its sample, this clone was seen once. V is TRBV7-2 and J is TRBJ2-3; D not resolved. Germline CDR1 SGHTA, CDR2 FQGNSA. V was clipped by 0 bases and J by 1 base, with 17 bases between them. The CDR3 extends over 18 amino acids. The CDR3 is CASSLAPPGNGRTDTQYF. In nucleotides, the CDR3 is TGTGCCAGCAGCTTAGCCCCCCCCGGAAACGGTCGCACAGATACGCAGTATTTT. The full variable domain, rest sourced from reference TRBV7-2 and TRBJ2-3, is GAGVSQSPSNKVTEKGKDVELRCDPISGHTALYWYRQSLGQGLEFLIYFQGNSAPDKSGLPSDRFSAERTGGSVSTLTIQRTQQEDSAVYLCASSLAPPGNGRTDTQYFGPGTRLTVL.

The chain combines TRBV7-9 with TRBJ1-3; D possibly corresponds to TRBD1 (6 bases). The germline V and J ends were trimmed by 3 bases and 5 bases, with 17 bases remaining between them. CDR1 SEHNR and CDR2 FQNEAQ come from the germline V gene (reference sequence). The CDR3 is 16 residues long. Written as DNA, the CDR3 is TGTGCCAGCAGCTTGGAGGGGGGCGTTGACCGAAACACCATATATTTT. Its protein product is CASSLEGGVDRNTIYF.

This chain connects TRBV6-6 to TRBJ1-1; D not certain. The CDR3 has 12 residues. The ends were cut back, 6 bases at V and 4 bases at J, with 9 bases in the middle. Germline V gene data show CDR1 as MNHNY and CDR2 as SVGAGI (reference sequence). As DNA, the CDR3 is TGTGCCAGCAGCTTCTCGGGCACTGAAGCTTTCTTT. This encodes CASSFSGTEAFF.

The chain has TRBV30 and TRBJ1-6; no firm D call. The CDR3 runs 13 residues. Trimming cost V 3 bases and J 0 bases, with 3 bases left between them. Germline loops: CDR1 GTSNPN, CDR2 SVGIG (reference sequence). For the CDR3, the DNA is TGTGCCTGGAGCCCCTCCTATAATTCACCCCTCCACTTT. Translation gives CAWSPSYNSPLHF.

The gene calls are TRBV25-1 and TRBJ1-1; D unclear. Germline V CDR1 and CDR2: MGHDK, SYGVNS. The CDR3 is made up of 16 amino acids. Deletions cut 6 bases from V and 1 base from J, with 18 bases between. The CDR3 is CASRAPRTQRNTEAFF. The CDR3 nucleotides read TGTGCCAGCAGGGCGCCTAGGACCCAACGGAACACTGAAGCTTTCTTT.

The chain links TRBV7-2 to TRBJ2-7; TRBD2 is a possible D gene (6 bases). Looked up from germline, CDR1 is SGHTA and CDR2 is FQGNSA. The CDR3 sequence is 16 residues long. V was clipped by 0 bases and J by 4 bases, with 16 bases between them. The CDR3 is CASSLAPRGSGYEQYF. CDR3 nucleotides: TGTGCCAGCAGCTTAGCTCCCCGGGGGAGTGGGTACGAGCAGTACTTC.

The chain is built from TRBV27 and TRBJ1-3; D not resolved. Per germline, CDR1 MNHEY and CDR2 SMNVEV (reference sequence). The CDR3 covers 14 residues. V was shortened by 5 bases and J by 2 bases, with 10 bases between the two germline ends. The CDR3, as DNA: TGTGCCAGCAGTCCCTTCGGGGCTGGAAACACCATATATTTT. Residues: CASSPFGAGNTIYF.

The rearrangement joins TRBV6-2 or TRBV6-3 to TRBJ2-1, with 8 bases lining up with TRBD2. The CDR3 contains 15 residues. Losses at the gene ends were 5 bases for V and 2 bases for J; bases not matched to a gene: 5. Looked up from germline, CDR1 is MNHEY and CDR2 is SVGEGT. As DNA, the CDR3 is TGTGCCAGCAGTAGGCTAGCGGGCACCTACAATGAGCAGTTCTTC. Amino acids: CASSRLAGTYNEQFF.

The chain combines TRBV5-4 with TRBJ1-5; 7 nucleotides line up with TRBD1. Trimming at V came to 6 bases and at J to 6 bases, leaving 9 bases not matched to a gene. The CDR3 has 14 residues. Per germline, CDR1 SGHNT and CDR2 YYREEE (reference sequence). For the CDR3, the DNA is TGTGCCAGCACCCGGGCAGGGGGAGGTCAGCCCCAGCATTTT. The encoded protein is CASTRAGGGQPQHF.